Included here is one TCR beta chain sequence, with context. Its antigen is undetermined. A multiplex PCR was run with 60 Vbeta primers and 13 Jbeta primers. Data came from immunoSEQ multiplex PCR; TCRdb stores just in-frame clones and leaves some out. The sample has 210,000 or so clones; more than 70% are singletons. This record belongs to a study of cytomegalovirus exposure and HLA in healthy donors. Findings and limits, study-wide: The authors reported that TCR beta sequences could predict HLA-A and HLA-B alleles. These predictions were accurate for most subjects in the first cohort. Another analysis was done later, and it associated around 17,000 TCR beta sequences with HLA alleles at 0.05 false discovery rate. V- and J-gene trimming of TCR beta was linked (in a later analysis) to a missense DCLRE1C variant. The study flagged 150 to 200 TCR beta chains as cytomegalovirus-associated.

The CDR3 runs to 14 residues. Germline CDR1 is MDHEN and CDR2 is SYDVKM. V was clipped by 3 bases and J by 3 bases; unmatched bases: 4. The sequence was obtained from a human donor in good health. The sequenced material came from PBMCs. J is TRBJ2-7 and V is TRBV28; the match to TRBD1 covers 8 bases. The CDR3 region has the DNA TGTGCCAGCAGTTTCCTGGACAGGGTCTACGAGCAGTACTTC. Its protein product is CASSFLDRVYEQYF.